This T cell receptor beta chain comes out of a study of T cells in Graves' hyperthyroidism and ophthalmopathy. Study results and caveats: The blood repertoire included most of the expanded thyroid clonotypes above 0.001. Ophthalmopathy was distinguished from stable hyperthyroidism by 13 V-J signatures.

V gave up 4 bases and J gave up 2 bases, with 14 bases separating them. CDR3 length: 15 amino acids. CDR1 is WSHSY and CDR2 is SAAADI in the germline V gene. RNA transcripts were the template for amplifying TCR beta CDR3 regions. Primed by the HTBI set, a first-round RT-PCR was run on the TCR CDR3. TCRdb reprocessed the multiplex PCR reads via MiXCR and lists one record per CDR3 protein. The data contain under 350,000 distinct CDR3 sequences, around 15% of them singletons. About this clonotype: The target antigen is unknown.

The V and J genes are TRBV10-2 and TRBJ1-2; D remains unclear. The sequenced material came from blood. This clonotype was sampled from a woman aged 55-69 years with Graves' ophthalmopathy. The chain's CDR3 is CASSVSGGRNYGYTF. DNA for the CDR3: TGCGCCAGCAGTGTCAGTGGAGGGCGGAACTATGGCTACACCTTC.